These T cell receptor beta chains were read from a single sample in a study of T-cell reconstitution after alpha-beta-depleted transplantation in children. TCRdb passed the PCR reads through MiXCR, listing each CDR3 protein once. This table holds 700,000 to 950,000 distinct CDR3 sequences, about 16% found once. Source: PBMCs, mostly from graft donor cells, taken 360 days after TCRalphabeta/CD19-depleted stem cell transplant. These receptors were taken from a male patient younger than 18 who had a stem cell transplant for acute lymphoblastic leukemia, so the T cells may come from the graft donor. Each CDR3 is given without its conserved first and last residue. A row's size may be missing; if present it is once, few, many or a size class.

CDR3aa: ASTLTGGVRTEAF; abundance: few; j_gene: TRBJ1-1; len: 13; v_gene: TRBV5-1
CDR3aa: ASSPWSGGPYNEQF; abundance: many; j_gene: TRBJ2-1; len: 14; v_gene: TRBV6-5
CDR3aa: ASSLDAGSSYNEQF; abundance: many; j_gene: TRBJ2-1; len: 14; v_gene: TRBV13
CDR3aa: RGDYLFSGANVLT; abundance: few; j_gene: TRBJ2-6; len: 13; v_gene: TRBV20-1
CDR3aa: ASSLGGRRASYNEQF; abundance: .; j_gene: TRBJ2-1; len: 15; v_gene: TRBV7-2
CDR3aa: ATSELGEGAKETQY; abundance: .; j_gene: TRBJ2-5; len: 14; v_gene: TRBV3-1
CDR3aa: ASSSDRDYPPYEQY; abundance: .; j_gene: TRBJ2-7; len: 14; v_gene: TRBV7-9
CDR3aa: SARGRGQGGYLGYNEQF; abundance: .; j_gene: TRBJ2-1; len: 17; v_gene: TRBV20-1
CDR3aa: AWCLAGGHTDTQY; abundance: .; j_gene: TRBJ2-3; len: 13; v_gene: TRBV30
CDR3aa: ASSPRPGQGADTQY; abundance: .; j_gene: TRBJ2-3; len: 14; v_gene: TRBV5-1
CDR3aa: ASSNGDGGSYEQY; abundance: few; j_gene: TRBJ2-7; len: 13; v_gene: TRBV13
CDR3aa: ASSLIGSGRRGEQY; abundance: .; j_gene: TRBJ2-7; len: 14; v_gene: TRBV13
CDR3aa: ASRTDRLTLNTEAF; abundance: .; j_gene: TRBJ1-1; len: 14; v_gene: TRBV7-6
CDR3aa: ASSLGGQGAWNEQF; abundance: .; j_gene: TRBJ2-1; len: 14; v_gene: TRBV7-3
CDR3aa: ASSWGRSEQF; abundance: few; j_gene: TRBJ2-1; len: 10; v_gene: TRBV5-1